At least ten counts were recorded for the clone carrying this TCR beta chain. One entry per CDR3 protein, called by TCRdb with MiXCR from the 5' RACE reads. The sample consists of 87,000 or so distinct CDR3 sequences, 14% of them appearing once. This specimen comes from a study of early T cells in non-severe SARS-CoV-2 infection. The germline gives CDR1 ENHRY, CDR2 SYGVKD. This CDR3 region has 16 residues. Trimming removed 0 bases from V and 5 bases from J; junction bases left unmatched: 7. This sequence originates from an adult who was a healthcare worker with PCR-confirmed SARS-CoV-2 infection or an uninfected control (not recorded which). The sequencing sample was made of whole blood. This sequence joins TRBV10-3 and TRBJ2-1, with 7 bases lining up with TRBD1. As DNA, the CDR3 is TGTGCCATCAGTGAGTCTAGGGACAGAAGTAACAATGAGCAGTTCTTC. Translated: CAISESRDRSNNEQFF.